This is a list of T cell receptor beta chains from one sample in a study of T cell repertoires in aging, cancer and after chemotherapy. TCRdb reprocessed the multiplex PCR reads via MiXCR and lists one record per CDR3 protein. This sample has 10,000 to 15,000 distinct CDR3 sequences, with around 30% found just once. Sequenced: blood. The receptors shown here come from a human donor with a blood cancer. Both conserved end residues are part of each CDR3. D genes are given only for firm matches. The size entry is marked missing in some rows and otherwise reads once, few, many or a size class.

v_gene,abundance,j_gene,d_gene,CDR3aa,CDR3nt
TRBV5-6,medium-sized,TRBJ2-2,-,CASNSERFAGELFF,TGTGCCAGCAACTCGGAGCGGTTCGCCGGGGAGCTGTTTTTT
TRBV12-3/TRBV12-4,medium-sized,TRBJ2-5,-,CASSPRPLPETQYF,TGTGCCAGCAGCCCGAGGCCGCTACCAGAGACCCAGTACTTC
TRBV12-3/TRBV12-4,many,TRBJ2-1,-,CASSLPPRSYNEQFF,TGTGCCAGCAGTCTCCCTCCGAGGTCCTACAATGAGCAGTTCTTC
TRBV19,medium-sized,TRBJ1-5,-,CASLSRGGTPSNQPQHF,TGTGCCAGTCTTAGCCGAGGGGGGACGCCTAGCAATCAGCCCCAGCATTTT
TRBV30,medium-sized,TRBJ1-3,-,CAWSVGGSGNTIYF,TGTGCCTGGAGTGTGGGGGGCTCTGGAAACACCATATATTTT
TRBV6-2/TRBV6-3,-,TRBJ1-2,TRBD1,CVSSYFKPGGSHYGYTF,TGTGTTAGCAGTTACTTCAAACCAGGGGGTTCTCACTATGGCTACACCTTC
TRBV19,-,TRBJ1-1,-,CASRTGRLNTEAFF,TGTGCCAGTAGAACCGGACGGCTGAACACTGAAGCTTTCTTT
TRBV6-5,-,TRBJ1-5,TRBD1,CASRQGANQPQHF,TGTGCCAGCAGACAGGGGGCCAATCAGCCCCAGCATTTT
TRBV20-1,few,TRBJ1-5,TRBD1,CSARARDSYSNQPQHF,TGCAGTGCTAGAGCTCGGGACAGTTATAGCAATCAGCCCCAGCATTTT
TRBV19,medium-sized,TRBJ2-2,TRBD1,CASSTVTGGNTGELFF,TGTGCCAGTAGCACGGTAACAGGGGGCAACACCGGGGAGCTGTTTTTT
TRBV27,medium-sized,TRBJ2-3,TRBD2,CASSLTSQPGLAWYF,TGTGCCAGCAGTTTAACTTCACAACCGGGACTAGCGTGGTATTTT
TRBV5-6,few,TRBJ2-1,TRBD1,CASSSSTKQGEQFF,TGTGCCAGCAGCTCCTCTACGAAACAGGGGGAGCAGTTCTTC
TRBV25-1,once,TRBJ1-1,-,CASSEYSQGNTEAFF,TGTGCCAGCAGTGAATATAGTCAGGGGAACACTGAAGCTTTCTTT
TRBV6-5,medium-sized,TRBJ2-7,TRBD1,CASSYDHRGSYEQYF,TGTGCCAGCAGTTACGATCACAGGGGATCCTACGAGCAGTACTTC
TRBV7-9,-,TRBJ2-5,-,CASSLRPSVQETQYF,TGTGCCAGCAGCCTTAGGCCCTCGGTCCAAGAGACCCAGTACTTC
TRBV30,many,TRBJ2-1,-,CAWSYSGRGSYNEQFF,TGTGCCTGGAGTTATAGTGGAAGAGGCTCCTACAATGAGCAGTTCTTC
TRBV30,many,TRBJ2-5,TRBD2,CAWSAWPDGTTLRETQYF,TGTGCCTGGAGCGCCTGGCCAGATGGGACTACCCTACGCGAGACCCAGTACTTC
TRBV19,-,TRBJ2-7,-,CASANLVSYEQYF,TGTGCCAGTGCAAATTTGGTCTCCTACGAGCAGTACTTC
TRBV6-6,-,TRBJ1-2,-,CASRRLLSNYGYTF,TGTGCCAGCAGGCGACTACTTTCTAACTATGGCTACACCTTC
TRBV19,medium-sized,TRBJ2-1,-,CASSIGTVGYNEQFF,TGTGCCAGTAGTATAGGGACAGTCGGGTACAATGAGCAGTTCTTC
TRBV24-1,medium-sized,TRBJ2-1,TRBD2,CATSERRELHNEQFF,TGTGCCACCAGTGAAAGGCGGGAGCTCCACAATGAGCAGTTCTTC
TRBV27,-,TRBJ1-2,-,CASSTPGGGNYGYTF,TGTGCCAGCAGTACCCCCGGAGGGGGGAACTATGGCTACACCTTC
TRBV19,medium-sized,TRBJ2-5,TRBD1,CASSIDVSGQQETQYF,TGTGCCAGTAGTATAGATGTCTCGGGACAGCAAGAGACCCAGTACTTC
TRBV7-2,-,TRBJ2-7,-,CASSPRSRGEQYF,TGTGCCAGCAGCCCCCGATCGCGAGGCGAGCAGTACTTC
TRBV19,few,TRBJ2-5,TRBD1,CASSIRQGGETQYF,TGTGCCAGTAGTATAAGACAGGGTGGGGAGACCCAGTACTTC
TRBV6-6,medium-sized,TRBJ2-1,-,CASSYPLRGRDNEQFF,TGTGCCAGCAGTTATCCCCTACGTGGCAGGGACAATGAGCAGTTCTTC
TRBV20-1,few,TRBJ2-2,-,CSARLALGTGELFF,TGCAGTGCTAGGCTAGCCTTAGGCACCGGGGAGCTGTTTTTT
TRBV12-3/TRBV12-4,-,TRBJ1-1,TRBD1,CASSARQGTTDTEAFF,TGTGCCAGCAGTGCCCGACAGGGGACGACGGACACTGAAGCTTTCTTT